The sample holds one count of the clone carrying this T cell receptor (beta chain). No antigen is known for it. The sample belongs to a study of a mutant IDH1 vaccine in newly diagnosed glioma. Study context: Vaccinations were initiated 4-6 weeks following radiotherapy alone, or were given together with temozolomide cycles. Week 35 held visit V12, while week 47 held visit V13.

Time point of the sample: week 35, safety follow-up. In every dose of vaccine, 300 ug of mutant IDH1 20-mer peptide was given alongside topical imiquimod. Each astrocytoma in the donors was new, WHO grade 3 or 4, IDH1-mutant and ATRX-lost. The V gene lost 4 bases and the J gene lost 2 bases, with 18 bases spanning the gap. The CDR3 spans 16 residues. Germline V gives CDR1 SNHLY, CDR2 FYNNEI. Clones were read by immunoSEQ multiplex PCR, and TCRdb kept only the in-frame ones, dropping some. The table shows about 58,000 clones, with 75% to 85% occurring only once. Material: PBMCs, obtained from a glioma patient whose treatment included an IDH1 peptide vaccine. This chain connects TRBV2 to TRBJ2-7, with D hard to call. The TCR originated in a man in his forties with glioma. The CDR3 bases are TGTGCCAGCAGTGGGGTCGAGGCAGGCCGACCCTACGAGCAGTACTTC. The encoded protein is CASSGVEAGRPYEQYF.